Each of the 24 T cell receptor beta chains below was sequenced from the same sample in a study of blood T cell repertoires in COVID-19. Profiling relied on immunoSEQ multiplex PCR, and the TCRdb table lists in-frame clones only, not all of them. Counted here are 200,000 to 250,000 clones, roughly 84% occurring once; the ten biggest clones make up 15% to 20%. The specimen sequenced was peripheral blood. The receptors originated from a man aged 25 to 45 with active or convalescent COVID-19.

The chain links TRBV14 to TRBJ1-3; D may be TRBD1 (5 bases). The germline V and J ends were trimmed by 4 bases and 3 bases, with 13 bases remaining between them. The germline V gene encodes CDR1 SGHDN and CDR2 FVKESK. The CDR3 consists of 15 residues. The chain's CDR3 is CASSLQTGIGNTIYF. CDR3 DNA sequence: TGTGCCAGCAGCCTCCAAACAGGAATTGGAAACACCATATATTTT.

The J gene is TRBJ1-2, the V gene TRBV2, with 10 bases identical to TRBD1. Germline CDR1 reads SNHLY; CDR2 reads FYNNEI. There are 14 residues in the CDR3. V shed 4 bases, J shed 3 bases, and the junction held 2 bases outside the gene matches. CDR3 nucleotide sequence: TGTGCCAGCAGTGGGGACAGGGGTCACTATGGCTACACCTTC. Its translation is CASSGDRGHYGYTF.

The chain couples TRBV28 to TRBJ2-7; D is undetermined. The CDR3 loop spans 11 amino acids. V lost 8 bases to trimming and J lost 4 bases, with 9 bases between them. In germline, CDR1 is MDHEN, CDR2 SYDVKM. The CDR3 DNA sequence: TGTGCCAGCGGGCCGACGTACGAGCAGTACTTC. Amino acid sequence: CASGPTYEQYF.

In its sample, this clone was seen once. This rearrangement joins TRBV30 to TRBJ1-6; D is unclear. V lost 2 bases and J lost 14, with 16 bases in between. This CDR3 is built from 13 residues. The germline V gene encodes CDR1 GTSNPN and CDR2 SVGIG (reference sequence). DNA for the CDR3: TGTGCCTGGAGTCCCCAACCCCGAGTGGCCCTCCACTTT. It is translated as CAWSPQPRVALHF.

The CDR3 protein is CASSFTTGGTEAFF. The DNA of the CDR3 is TGTGCCAGCAGCTTTACGACAGGGGGCACTGAAGCTTTCTTT. This sequence joins TRBV12-1 and TRBJ1-1; TRBD1, the table's D call, lacks a check against the DNA. TRBV12-1 is shown as a pseudogene. CDR3 length: 14 amino acids.

V usage is TRBV10-2 and J usage is TRBJ1-5; D is possibly TRBD1 (6 bases). The CDR3 contains 13 residues. Between the trimmed V and J ends, which lost 4 bases and 7 bases, there was a span of 11 bases. The germline V gene has CDR1 WSHSY and CDR2 SAAADI. DNA for the CDR3: TGCGCCAGCAGTGTTGAGGACAGACAGCCCCAGCATTTT. It yields the protein CASSVEDRQPQHF.

This clone has just a few counts. V usage is TRBV7-9 and J usage is TRBJ2-3; D uncertain. V was cut by 3 bases and J by 4 bases, with 11 bases left in between. CDR1 is SEHNR and CDR2 is FQNEAQ in the germline V gene (reference sequence). The CDR3 length is 14 residues. The CDR3 bases are TGTGCCAGCAGCTTCGGTAGCCTCGCAGATACGCAGTATTTT. It codes for CASSFGSLADTQYF.

The rearrangement links TRBV18 to TRBJ2-1; D possibly corresponds to TRBD2 (6 bases). Trimming stripped 3 bases from V and 6 bases from J, with 15 bases between. Germline values: CDR1 KGHSH, CDR2 LQKENI. CDR3 length equals 15 residues. CDR3 bases: TGTGCCAGCTCACCGGGGAGGACGGGGAGCAATGAGCAGTTCTTC. Amino acid sequence: CASSPGRTGSNEQFF.

This rearrangement joins TRBV11-2 to TRBJ1-5; D possibly corresponds to TRBD1 (5 bases). From germline, CDR1 is SGHAT and CDR2 FQNNGV. V was trimmed by 3 bases and J by 0 bases, leaving 6 bases between them. CDR3 size: 14 residues. The CDR3 bases are TGTGCCAGCAGCTTGACAGATAGCAATCAGCCCCAGCATTTT. It yields the protein CASSLTDSNQPQHF.

CDR3 in amino acids: CASSHSGDEQFF. CDR3 nucleotides: TGTGCCAGCAGCCATAGCGGCGATGAGCAGTTCTTC. The rearrangement links TRBV11-2 to TRBJ2-1; D perhaps matches TRBD2 (6 bases). V gave up 5 bases and J gave up 8 bases, with 10 bases separating them. Germline CDR1 SGHAT, CDR2 FQNNGV. This CDR3 region has 12 residues.

V and J are TRBV28 and TRBJ2-1; 9 nucleotides line up with TRBD2. The CDR3 covers 18 residues. J was trimmed by 5 bases and V by 3 bases; bases with no gene match: 14. The germline V gene has CDR1 MDHEN and CDR2 SYDVKM. The CDR3 bases are TGTGCCAGCAGTTTGTCCAACTTAGCGGGAGCGGGCGACAATGAGCAGTTCTTC. Its protein product is CASSLSNLAGAGDNEQFF.

The rearrangement links TRBV11-2 to TRBJ2-7; 7 bases align to TRBD2. The junction had 14 bases not matched to a gene; V was cut back by 1 base and J by 5 bases. Germline CDR1 SGHAT, CDR2 FQNNGV. This CDR3 comprises 17 residues. CDR3 residues: CASSLAGGAGVGDEQYF. The DNA of the CDR3 is TGTGCCAGCAGCTTAGCGGGTGGGGCGGGAGTGGGTGACGAGCAGTACTTC.

This rearrangement joins TRBV6-5 to TRBJ2-1; a possible D gene is TRBD2 (5 bases). Germline V CDR1 and CDR2: MNHEY, SVGAGI. The CDR3 covers 13 residues. The V gene lost 8 bases and the J gene lost 9 bases, with 17 bases spanning the gap. This CDR3 is CASRDGSLLEQFF. The CDR3 DNA is TGTGCCAGCCGGGATGGTTCCCTTCTTGAGCAGTTCTTC.

This clone was seen just once. The rearrangement joins TRBV5-6 to TRBJ2-1; D unclear. Germline V gene data show CDR1 as SGHDT and CDR2 as YYEEEE. The CDR3 covers 15 residues. With 4 bases removed from V and 4 bases from J, the gap between germline ends came to 15 bases. The CDR3 sequence: CASSLRLDAYNEQFF. CDR3 DNA sequence: TGTGCCAGCAGCCTCAGACTGGATGCTTACAATGAGCAGTTCTTC.

This chain uses TRBV5-6 with TRBJ2-6; the D gene is possibly TRBD1 (6 bases). This CDR3 is built from 17 residues. Germline V gives CDR1 SGHDT, CDR2 YYEEEE. V was clipped by 6 bases and J by 1 base, with 17 bases between them. The CDR3 coding sequence is TGTGCCAGCACCCTCTTAGGCCAGGGGTCTGGGGCCAACGTCCTGACTTTC. This encodes CASTLLGQGSGANVLTF. Filled out from reference TRBV5-6 and TRBJ2-6, the complete variable domain reads DAGVTQSPTHLIKTRGQQVTLRCSPKSGHDTVSWYQQALGQGPQFIFQYYEEEERQRGNFPDRFSGHQFPNYSSELNVNALLLGDSALYLCASTLLGQGSGANVLTFGAGSRLTVL.

The V call is TRBV12-1, the J call TRBJ1-2; TRBD1 is taken as the D call from the table, unchecked against the DNA. TRBV12-1 is a pseudogene locus. This CDR3 contains 14 residues. The CDR3, as DNA: TGTGCCAGCAGCTTGCAGGGATTGGGGTATGGCTACACCTTC. Encoded protein: CASSLQGLGYGYTF.

In this sample, this clone turned up once. This chain uses TRBV19 with TRBJ1-2; D gene unclear. This CDR3 contains 16 residues. Germline CDR1 reads LNHDA; CDR2 reads SQIVND (reference sequence). V shed 6 bases and J shed 7 bases, with 24 bases lying between them. This chain's CDR3 is CASSSYEAPDSAGYTF. The CDR3 nucleotides are TGTGCCAGTAGCTCCTACGAGGCTCCCGATTCGGCTGGCTACACCTTC. The whole variable domain, remainder taken from reference TRBV19 and TRBJ1-2, is DGGITQSPKYLFRKEGQNVTLSCEQNLNHDAMYWYRQDPGQGLRLIYYSQIVNDFQKGDIAEGYSVSREKKESFPLTVTSAQKNPTAFYLCASSSYEAPDSAGYTFGSGTRLTVV.

This chain connects TRBV5-4 to TRBJ2-7; 7 bases are shared with TRBD1. Per the germline V gene, CDR1 is SGHNT and CDR2 is YYREEE (reference sequence). This CDR3 is built from 13 residues. The J segment lost 5 bases and the V segment lost 1 base, leaving 3 bases of the junction unmatched. CDR3 protein: CASSLTGAHEQYF. The CDR3 region has the DNA TGTGCCAGCAGCTTGACAGGGGCCCACGAGCAGTACTTC.

The chain links TRBV3-1 (or the pseudogene TRBV3-2) to TRBJ2-3; TRBD2 aligns across 7 bases. J was trimmed by 0 bases and V by 3 bases; bases with no gene match: 6. From germline, CDR1 is LGHDT and CDR2 YNNKEL (reference sequence). This CDR3 has 16 amino acids. Here the CDR3 DNA reads TGTGCCAGCAGCCAGGAGGTAGCGGGTAGCACAGATACGCAGTATTTT. It codes for CASSQEVAGSTDTQYF.

This chain links TRBV7-9 with TRBJ2-3, with D unresolved. V lost 11 bases to trimming and J lost 0 bases, with 12 bases between them. Per germline, CDR1 SEHNR and CDR2 FQNEAQ (reference sequence). The CDR3 spans 13 residues. CDR3 residues: CAGASSSTDTQYF. In nucleotides, the CDR3 is TGTGCCGGAGCCTCTTCCAGCACAGATACGCAGTATTTT.

In nucleotides, the CDR3 is TGCGCCAGCAGCCAAGAGTATCAGGGGGGAGAGCAGTACTTC. It codes for CASSQEYQGGEQYF. This rearrangement joins TRBV4-3 to TRBJ2-7; tentative D call: TRBD1 (7 bases). Germline V gene lookup returns CDR1 LGHNA and CDR2 YSLEER. The CDR3 has 14 amino acids. V was cut by 0 bases and J by 7 bases, with 13 bases left in between.

The CDR3 loop is CASTHTGGANTEAFF. The CDR3 region has the DNA TGTGCCAGTACCCATACAGGGGGCGCAAACACTGAAGCTTTCTTT. V and J are TRBV19 and TRBJ1-1; TRBD1 aligns across 9 bases. Germline trimming cut 7 bases from V and 2 bases from J; bases unmatched to any gene: 8. CDR1 is LNHDA and CDR2 is SQIVND in the germline V gene (reference sequence). The CDR3 has 15 residues.

V usage is TRBV6-5 and J usage is TRBJ2-1; 8 nucleotides match TRBD2. The CDR3 runs to 14 residues. Germline CDR1 is MNHEY and CDR2 is SVGAGI. The ends lost 7 bases at V and 12 bases at J; junction bases unmatched: 14. CDR3 sequence (DNA): TGTGCCAGCAAATCTGCGGGGGGCCCCCGTCGGCAGTTCTTC. It encodes CASKSAGGPRRQFF.

This clone is classed as hyperexpanded. V and J are TRBV9 and TRBJ2-5; TRBD1 might be the D (5 bases). V lost 0 bases and J 2 bases, leaving 14 bases between the germline ends. The CDR3 runs 16 residues. Germline CDR1 and CDR2: SGDLS and YYNGEE. The CDR3 region has the DNA TGTGCCAGCAGCGTAGGGACAAAACCGCTTCAAGAGACCCAGTACTTC. Amino acid sequence: CASSVGTKPLQETQYF.